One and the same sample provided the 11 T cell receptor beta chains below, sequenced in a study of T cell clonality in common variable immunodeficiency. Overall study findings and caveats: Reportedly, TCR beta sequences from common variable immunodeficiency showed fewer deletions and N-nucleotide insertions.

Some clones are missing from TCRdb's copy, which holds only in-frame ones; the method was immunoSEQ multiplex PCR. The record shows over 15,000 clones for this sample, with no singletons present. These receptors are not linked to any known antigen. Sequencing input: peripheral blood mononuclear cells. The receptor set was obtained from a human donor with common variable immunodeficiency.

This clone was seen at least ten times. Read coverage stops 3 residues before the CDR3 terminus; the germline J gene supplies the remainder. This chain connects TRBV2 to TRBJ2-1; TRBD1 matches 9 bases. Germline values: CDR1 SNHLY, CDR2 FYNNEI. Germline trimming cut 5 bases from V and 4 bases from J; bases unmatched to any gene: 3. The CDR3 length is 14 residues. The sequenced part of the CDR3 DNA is TGTGCCAGCAGTACAGGACAGGGGTACAATGAG. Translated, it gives CASSTGQGYNE. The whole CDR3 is CASSTGQGYNEQFF.

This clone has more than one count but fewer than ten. The CDR3 DNA, read in part, is TGCGCCAGCAGTCTCCCGGACAGGGGCAATGAG. This encodes CASSLPDRGNE. The complete CDR3 sequence is CASSLPDRGNEQFF. The chain recombines TRBV23-1 with TRBJ2-1, with 9 positions matching TRBD1. The read stops 3 residues short of the end of the CDR3; the missing end is completed from the germline J gene. TRBV23-1 is recorded as an ORF, its role being uncertain. The V segment lost 4 bases and the J segment 6 bases; nucleotides outside the gene matches: 4. The CDR3 is made up of 14 amino acids.

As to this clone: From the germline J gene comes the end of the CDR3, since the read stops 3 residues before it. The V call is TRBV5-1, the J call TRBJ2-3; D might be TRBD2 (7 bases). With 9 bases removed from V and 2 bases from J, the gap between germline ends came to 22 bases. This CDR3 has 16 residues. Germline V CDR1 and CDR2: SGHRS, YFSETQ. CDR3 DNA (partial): TGCGCCACCTCCCCCGGGGGGCTCGACGACACAGATACG. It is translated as CATSPGGLDDTDT. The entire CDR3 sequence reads CATSPGGLDDTDTQYF.

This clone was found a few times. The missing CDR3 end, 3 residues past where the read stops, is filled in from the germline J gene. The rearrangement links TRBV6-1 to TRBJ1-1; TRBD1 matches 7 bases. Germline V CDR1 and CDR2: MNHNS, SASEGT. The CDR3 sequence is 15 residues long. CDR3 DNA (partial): TGTGCCAGCAGTGGTGCCCGGGACAGAGGAATTGGA. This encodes CASSGARDRGIG. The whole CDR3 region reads CASSGARDRGIGAFF.

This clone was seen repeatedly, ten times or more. The CDR3 here is CASSLAAQTEAFF. The sequenced CDR3 bases are TGTGCCAGCAGCTTAGCGGCCCAGACTGAA. The chain carries TRBV7-2 and TRBJ1-1; no clear D. The CDR3 end lies 3 residues beyond the end of the read and is filled in from the germline J gene. V shed 0 bases and J shed 5 bases, with 7 bases lying between them. Germline CDR1 reads SGHTA; CDR2 reads FQGNSA. This CDR3 has 13 residues.

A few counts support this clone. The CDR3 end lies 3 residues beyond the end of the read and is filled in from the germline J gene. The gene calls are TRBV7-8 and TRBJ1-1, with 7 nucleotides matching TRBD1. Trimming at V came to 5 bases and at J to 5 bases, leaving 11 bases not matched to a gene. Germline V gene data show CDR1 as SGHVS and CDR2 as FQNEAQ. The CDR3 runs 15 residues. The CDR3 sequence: CASSANTGVGTEAFF. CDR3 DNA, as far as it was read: TGTGCCAGCAGCGCTAATACAGGGGTTGGGACTGAA.

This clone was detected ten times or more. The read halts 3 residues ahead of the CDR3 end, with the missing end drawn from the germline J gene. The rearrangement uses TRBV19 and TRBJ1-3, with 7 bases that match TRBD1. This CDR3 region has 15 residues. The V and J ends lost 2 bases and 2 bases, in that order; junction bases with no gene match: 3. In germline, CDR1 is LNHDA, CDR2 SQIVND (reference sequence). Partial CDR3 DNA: TGTGCCAGTAGTATACGGACAGGAACTGGAAACACC. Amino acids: CASSIRTGTGNT. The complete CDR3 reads CASSIRTGTGNTIYF.

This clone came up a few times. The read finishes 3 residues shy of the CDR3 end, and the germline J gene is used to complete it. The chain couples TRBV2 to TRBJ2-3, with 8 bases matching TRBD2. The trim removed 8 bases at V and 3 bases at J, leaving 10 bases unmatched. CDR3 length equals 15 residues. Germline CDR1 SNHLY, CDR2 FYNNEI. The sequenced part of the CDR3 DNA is TGTGCCAGCCGGTTCGGGGGGGCTACGACAGATACG. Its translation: CASRFGGATTDT. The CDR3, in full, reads CASRFGGATTDTQYF.

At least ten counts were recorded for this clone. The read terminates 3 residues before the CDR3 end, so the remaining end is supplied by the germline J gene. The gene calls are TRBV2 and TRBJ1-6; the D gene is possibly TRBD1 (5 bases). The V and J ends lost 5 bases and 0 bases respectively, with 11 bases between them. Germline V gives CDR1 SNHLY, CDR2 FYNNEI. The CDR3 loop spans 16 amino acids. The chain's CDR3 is CASSPQGSSYNSPLHF. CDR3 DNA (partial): TGTGCCAGCAGTCCTCAGGGAAGCTCCTATAATTCACCC.

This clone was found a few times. Incomplete CDR3 DNA: TGCGCCAGCAGACGGACAGGGGTATACGAG. Its translation is CASRRTGVYE. The complete CDR3 reads CASRRTGVYEQYF. This chain links TRBV5-1 with TRBJ2-7, with TRBD1 matching 9 bases. The sequence runs out 3 residues before the end of the CDR3; the remainder is reconstructed from the germline J gene. The CDR3 is 13 residues long. The V gene's germline CDR1 is SGHRS and CDR2 YFSETQ. Trimming at V came to 5 bases and at J to 4 bases, leaving 4 bases not matched to a gene.

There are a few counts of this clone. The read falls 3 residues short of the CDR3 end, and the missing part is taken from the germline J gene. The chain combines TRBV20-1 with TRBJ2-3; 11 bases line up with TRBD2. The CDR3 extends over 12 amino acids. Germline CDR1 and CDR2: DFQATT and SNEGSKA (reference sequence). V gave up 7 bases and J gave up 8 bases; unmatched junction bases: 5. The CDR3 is CSVAGGPRTQYF. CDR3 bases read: TGCAGTGTAGCGGGGGGGCCTCGTACG.